This TCR beta chain was captured in a study of control samples from healthy donors and cancer patients. Measured with immunoSEQ multiplex PCR; TCRdb has only the in-frame clones, and not every one. In the table there are 70,000 or so clones, about four fifths of which are singletons. Sequenced sample: blood. The TCR comes from a man between 50 and 59 years old in good health.

The CDR3 DNA is TGTGCCAGCAGCTGGGACAGGCGAAACATTCAGTACTTC. This encodes CASSWDRRNIQYF. The V and J genes are TRBV5-8 and TRBJ2-4; 8 bases map to TRBD1. The CDR3 consists of 13 residues. Germline V lookup: CDR1 SGHTS, CDR2 YDEGEE. With V trimmed by 3 bases and J by 6 bases, 2 bases remained unmatched.